The 9 T cell receptor beta chains given below trace back to one sample, sequenced in a study of cytomegalovirus exposure and HLA in healthy donors (dated by TCRdb to 2017 to 2019). The library came from the immunoSEQ multiplex PCR assay. For the multiplex PCR, a mixture combining 60 forward primers for TCR Vbeta segments and 13 reverse primers for TCR Jbeta segments was used. TCRdb took this table from immuneACCESS and kept in-frame rearrangements with V and J called. Such tables lack part of the clones; where checked against another copy, unresolved V genes explain under half of the gap, and the rest is unexplained. The sample table lists about 60,000 clones, around four fifths of them with a count of one. Together, the top ten hold about 2.8% of the sample. The specimen was PBMCs. These receptor sequences come from a woman in her thirties in good health and CMV-seronegative.

The genes are TRBV5-1 and TRBJ2-6; TRBD1 aligns across 7 bases. The V gene end was trimmed by 1 base and the J gene end by 2 bases; junction bases not matched to a gene: 9. This CDR3 region has 18 residues. Germline loops: CDR1 SGHRS, CDR2 YFSETQ. The CDR3 DNA follows: TGCGCCAGCAGCTTGCTTACAGGGGATACCCCTGGGGCCAACGTCCTGACTTTC. Encoded protein: CASSLLTGDTPGANVLTF.

J is TRBJ1-4 and V is TRBV30; no clear D. Germline-derived CDR1 and CDR2 are GTSNPN and SVGIG (reference sequence). This CDR3 is built from 15 residues. Trimming removed 4 bases from V and 0 bases from J, with 12 bases in between. The chain's CDR3 is CAWKEERPTNEKLFF. The CDR3 coding sequence is TGTGCCTGGAAAGAGGAAAGGCCAACTAATGAAAAACTGTTTTTT.

J is TRBJ2-4 and V is TRBV5-1; 9 bases line up with TRBD1. The CDR3 has 14 residues. Germline lookup yields CDR1 SGHRS and CDR2 YFSETQ. The J segment lost 2 bases and the V segment lost 7 bases, leaving 4 bases of the junction unmatched. CDR3 nucleotides: TGCGCCAGCGCCGGGACAGGGTCCAAAAACATTCAGTACTTC. Amino acid sequence: CASAGTGSKNIQYF. Full variable domain (rest looked up from reference TRBV5-1 and TRBJ2-4): KAGVTQTPRYLIKTRGQQVTLSCSPISGHRSVSWYQQTPGQGLQFLFEYFSETQRNKGNFPGRFSGRQFSNSRSEMNVSTLELGDSALYLCASAGTGSKNIQYFGAGTRLSVL.

This chain joins TRBV29-1 and TRBJ1-3, with D unclear. CDR3 length equals 13 residues. Trimming cost V 4 bases and J 5 bases, with 12 bases left between them. Germline values: CDR1 SQVTM, CDR2 ANQGSEA. CDR3 in DNA: TGCAGCGTTGCACAGTTTTCCAGAAACACCATATATTTT. It is translated as CSVAQFSRNTIYF.

The chain has TRBV19 and TRBJ1-6, with 7 nucleotides matching TRBD1. This CDR3 is 14 amino acids long. V lost 5 bases and J lost 7; bases outside the gene matches: 5. Germline CDR1 and CDR2: LNHDA and SQIVND (reference sequence). In nucleotides, the CDR3 is TGTGCCAGTAGTCCCGGACAGGAAAATTCACCCCTCCACTTT. It specifies CASSPGQENSPLHF.

V gene TRBV5-5 combines with J gene TRBJ2-7; a weak D match, TRBD1 (6 bases). From germline, CDR1 is SGHKS and CDR2 YYEKEE (reference sequence). The ends were cut back, 0 bases at V and 4 bases at J, with 14 bases in the middle. This CDR3 is built from 15 residues. In DNA, the CDR3 is TGTGCCAGCAGCTTGGGGGCAGGGGACGTGTACGAGCAGTACTTC. Its protein is CASSLGAGDVYEQYF. Based on the CDR3 plus reference TRBV5-5 and TRBJ2-7, the full variable domain is DAGVTQSPTHLIKTRGQQVTLRCSPISGHKSVSWYQQVLGQGPQFIFQYYEKEERGRGNFPDRFSARQFPNYSSELNVNALLLGDSALYLCASSLGAGDVYEQYFGPGTRLTVT.

V is TRBV11-2 and J is TRBJ2-3; 12 bases agree with TRBD2. This CDR3 comprises 16 residues. V lost 2 bases to trimming and J lost 8 bases; unmatched junction nucleotides: 8. CDR1 and CDR2 (germline): SGHAT, FQNNGV. CDR3 DNA: TGTGCCAGCAGCTTATCTAGCGGGGGGGATAGGGGTACGCAGTATTTT. This codes for CASSLSSGGDRGTQYF. The entire variable domain, with the rest obtained from reference TRBV11-2 and TRBJ2-3, is as follows: EAGVAQSPRYKIIEKRQSVAFWCNPISGHATLYWYQQILGQGPKLLIQFQNNGVVDDSQLPKDRFSAERLKGVDSTLKIQPAKLEDSAVYLCASSLSSGGDRGTQYFGPGTRLTVL.

The chain has TRBV19 and TRBJ1-4; 9 nucleotides match TRBD1. Unmatched junction bases numbered 9, after V lost 5 bases and J lost 8 bases. Looked up from germline, CDR1 is LNHDA and CDR2 is SQIVND (reference sequence). The CDR3 contains 15 residues. CDR3 sequence (DNA): TGTGCCAGTAGTGTATCCGGGACAGGGTACGAAAAACTGTTTTTT. It specifies CASSVSGTGYEKLFF.

This clone was seen a few times. The rearrangement joins TRBV5-1 to TRBJ2-3; TRBD1 matches 8 bases. The V and J ends lost 4 bases and 3 bases, in that order; junction bases with no gene match: 4. The CDR3 has 14 residues. Germline values: CDR1 SGHRS, CDR2 YFSETQ. CDR3 residues: CASSGQGGTDTQYF. Here the CDR3 DNA reads TGCGCCAGCAGCGGACAGGGTGGGACAGATACGCAGTATTTT. The full variable domain, with the rest looked up from reference TRBV5-1 and TRBJ2-3, is KAGVTQTPRYLIKTRGQQVTLSCSPISGHRSVSWYQQTPGQGLQFLFEYFSETQRNKGNFPGRFSGRQFSNSRSEMNVSTLELGDSALYLCASSGQGGTDTQYFGPGTRLTVL.